This T cell receptor (beta chain) stems from a study of blood T cell repertoires in COVID-19. Overall study: Sites across the United States, Italy and Spain contributed samples from acute and convalescent COVID-19. Sample material is recorded as cDNA or gDNA derived from T cells, B-cell-depleted T cells, or PBMCs.

Germline CDR1 and CDR2: LNHDA and SQIVND (reference sequence). J lost 3 bases, V lost 4 bases, and 4 bases had no gene match. CDR3 length equals 15 residues. Sequenced by immunoSEQ multiplex PCR; TCRdb stores in-frame clones only, minus some. The sample lists around 190,000 clones, roughly 85% occurring once. The sample comprised peripheral blood. This receptor was taken from a woman aged 60 to 75 with acute or convalescent COVID-19. The chain has TRBV19 and TRBJ2-3; 10 positions match TRBD1. CDR3 nucleotides: TGTGCCAGTAGTAGCGGACAGGGGGGAACAGATACGCAGTATTTT. Translation gives CASSSGQGGTDTQYF.